The 14 T cell receptor beta chains listed next were all sequenced from one sample in a study of CD8 T cells in ankylosing spondylitis. One entry per CDR3 protein, called by TCRdb with MiXCR from the 5' RACE reads. Among approximately 150,000 distinct CDR3 sequences, roughly 30% were seen once, and the ten largest hold about 6.3%. Sequences were obtained from synovial fluid, either unsorted or a sorted T cell fraction (not recorded which). The receptor source for this set is a male donor with ankylosing spondylitis.

The chain couples TRBV12-3 or TRBV12-4 to TRBJ1-1; TRBD1 is a possible D gene (5 bases). The CDR3 has 16 amino acids. V lost 2 bases and J lost 0, with 13 bases in between. CDR3 sequence (DNA): TGTGCCAGCAGTTTATTCAGGGCTACGGTGAACACTGAAGCTTTCTTT. Translating gives CASSLFRATVNTEAFF.

This chain uses TRBV10-2 with TRBJ2-5, with D possibly TRBD2 on 6 matching bases. Trimming took 5 bases from V and 3 from J, leaving 10 bases between them. Germline V gives CDR1 WSHSY, CDR2 SAAADI. This CDR3 is 13 amino acids long. The CDR3: CASSRTTKETQYF. CDR3 sequence (DNA): TGCGCCAGCAGTAGGACTACAAAAGAGACCCAGTACTTC.

The chain carries TRBV15 and TRBJ2-7; 11 positions match TRBD1. Germline V gene data show CDR1 as LNHNV and CDR2 as YYDKDF (reference sequence). Germline trimming cut 3 bases from V and 4 bases from J; bases unmatched to any gene: 2. The CDR3 runs 14 residues. In nucleotides, the CDR3 is TGTGCCACCAGCAGGGGACAGGGGGGTTACGAGCAGTACTTC. Protein: CATSRGQGGYEQYF.

This clonotype was counted a few times. The chain combines TRBV3-1 with TRBJ1-2; D is unresolved. Germline lookup yields CDR1 LGHDT and CDR2 YNNKEL (reference sequence). The V gene lost 1 base and the J gene lost 7 bases, with 16 bases spanning the gap. The CDR3 runs to 15 residues. CDR3 in DNA: TGTGCCAGCAGCCAAGGCAGAGGCCAAATTCGTGGCTACACCTTC. It is translated as CASSQGRGQIRGYTF.

This clonotype was counted at least ten times. V gene TRBV6-2 or TRBV6-3 combines with J gene TRBJ2-1, with D unclear. Trimming pared 7 bases from V and 4 bases from J, leaving 14 bases between. The CDR3 is 14 amino acids. Germline CDR1 reads MNHEY; CDR2 reads SVGEGT. CDR3 DNA sequence: TGTGCCAGCAAAGCCCTCCTCTGGTACAATGAGCAGTTCTTC. Its translation is CASKALLWYNEQFF.

CDR3: CSARGSSGSSYNEQFF. As DNA, the CDR3 is TGCAGTGCTAGAGGGTCTAGCGGAAGCTCCTACAATGAGCAGTTCTTC. This rearrangement joins TRBV20-1 to TRBJ2-1; 7 nucleotides agree with TRBD2. Trimming at V came to 1 base and at J to 0 bases, leaving 6 bases not matched to a gene. CDR1 and CDR2 (germline): DFQATT, SNEGSKA (reference sequence). The CDR3 extends over 16 amino acids.

This clonotype was counted a few times. This sequence joins TRBV4-3 and TRBJ2-4; 16 bases align to TRBD2. This CDR3 is built from 17 residues. Germline V lookup: CDR1 LGHNA, CDR2 YSLEER. V was clipped by 4 bases and J by 8 bases; unmatched bases: 8. The CDR3 sequence: CASSPGTSGRAEDIQYF. CDR3 sequence (DNA): TGCGCCAGCAGCCCCGGGACTAGCGGGAGGGCCGAAGACATTCAGTACTTC.

This chain connects TRBV7-3 to TRBJ2-3; D assignment may be TRBD1 or TRBD2 (5 bases each). V was clipped by 1 base and J by 5 bases, with 13 bases between them. The CDR3 length is 15 residues. CDR1 and CDR2 (germline): SGHTA, FQGTGA. The CDR3: CASSLNPRGVDTQYF. CDR3 DNA sequence: TGTGCCAGCAGCTTAAACCCGAGGGGTGTAGATACGCAGTATTTT.

The sample holds a few counts of this clonotype. V is TRBV5-1 and J is TRBJ2-1; 9 nucleotides agree with TRBD1. CDR1 and CDR2 from the germline V gene are SGHRS and YFSETQ. This CDR3 is 15 amino acids long. After removal of 4 bases from V and 7 bases from J, the junction contained 9 bases not matched to a gene. For the CDR3, the DNA is TGCGCCAGCAGCCTGGGACAGGGATCGTCAAATGAGCAGTTCTTC. Amino acid sequence: CASSLGQGSSNEQFF.

This chain connects TRBV5-1 to TRBJ1-1, with 12 bases that match TRBD1. CDR3 length equals 16 residues. In germline, CDR1 is SGHRS, CDR2 YFSETQ. The trim removed 0 bases at V and 5 bases at J, leaving 5 bases unmatched. The CDR3 spells CASSLGDRGQGTEAFF. The CDR3 DNA sequence: TGCGCCAGCAGCTTGGGGGACAGGGGGCAAGGGACTGAAGCTTTCTTT.

This chain joins TRBV5-5 and TRBJ2-2; TRBD2 might be the D (5 bases). The CDR3 is made up of 15 amino acids. In germline, CDR1 is SGHKS, CDR2 YYEKEE (reference sequence). Trimming removed 3 bases from V and 6 bases from J, with 15 bases in between. CDR3 region: CASSSGRQRAGELFF. In DNA, the CDR3 is TGTGCCAGCAGCTCCGGCAGGCAGAGGGCCGGGGAGCTGTTTTTT. The full variable domain, completed using reference TRBV5-5 and TRBJ2-2, is DAGVTQSPTHLIKTRGQQVTLRCSPISGHKSVSWYQQVLGQGPQFIFQYYEKEERGRGNFPDRFSARQFPNYSSELNVNALLLGDSALYLCASSSGRQRAGELFFGEGSRLTVL.

In this sample, this clonotype turned up a few times. V is TRBV20-1 and J is TRBJ1-5; 8 positions agree with TRBD1. Germline CDR1 is DFQATT and CDR2 is SNEGSKA (reference sequence). The trim removed 5 bases at V and 5 bases at J, leaving 5 bases unmatched. CDR3 size: 13 residues. In nucleotides, the CDR3 is TGCAGTGCTCGAGGGACAGGAGATCAGCCCCAGCATTTT. This sequence encodes CSARGTGDQPQHF.

This chain links TRBV10-2 with TRBJ1-1; D call uncertain. The germline CDR1 and CDR2 sequences are WSHSY and SAAADI. The CDR3 is 13 amino acids. Between the trimmed V and J ends, which lost 2 bases and 6 bases, there was a span of 10 bases. DNA for the CDR3: TGCGCCAGCAGTGAGGTACAGAGGGCTGAAGCTTTCTTT. Translation gives CASSEVQRAEAFF.

The chain is built from TRBV12-3 or TRBV12-4 and TRBJ1-1, with 7 bases fitting TRBD1. This CDR3 spans 14 amino acids. V was clipped by 5 bases and J by 11 bases; unmatched bases: 14. CDR3 nucleotides: TGTGCCAGCAGTCAGGATCGGACAGGCTTGAGGGCTTTCTTT. Protein: CASSQDRTGLRAFF.